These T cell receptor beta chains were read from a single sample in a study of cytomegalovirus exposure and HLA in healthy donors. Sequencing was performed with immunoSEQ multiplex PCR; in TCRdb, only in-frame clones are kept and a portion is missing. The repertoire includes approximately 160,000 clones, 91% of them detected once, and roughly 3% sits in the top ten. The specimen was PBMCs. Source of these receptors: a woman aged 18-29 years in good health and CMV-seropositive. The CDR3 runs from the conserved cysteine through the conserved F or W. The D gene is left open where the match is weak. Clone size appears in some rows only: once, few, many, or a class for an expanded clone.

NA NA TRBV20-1 CSGLMDTQYF
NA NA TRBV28 CASSISRGEQFF
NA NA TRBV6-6 CASSYSMADYNEQFF
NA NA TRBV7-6 CASSLVDQGAAGNTIYF
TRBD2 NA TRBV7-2 CASSLTSGTYEQYF
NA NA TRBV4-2 CASRDHLGGTDGYTF
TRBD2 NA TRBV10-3 CAISESFIGGRADEQFF
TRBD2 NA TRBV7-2 CASSLYRGGVSTDTQYF
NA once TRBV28 CASSRTPLDTEAFF
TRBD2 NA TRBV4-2 CASSQGVRGGFSNEQFF
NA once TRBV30 CAWSFITQGYTF
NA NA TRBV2 CAGAGRYTGELFF
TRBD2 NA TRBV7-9 CASSLPASGSPNNEQFF
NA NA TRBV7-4 CASRQHNMGPHYGYTF